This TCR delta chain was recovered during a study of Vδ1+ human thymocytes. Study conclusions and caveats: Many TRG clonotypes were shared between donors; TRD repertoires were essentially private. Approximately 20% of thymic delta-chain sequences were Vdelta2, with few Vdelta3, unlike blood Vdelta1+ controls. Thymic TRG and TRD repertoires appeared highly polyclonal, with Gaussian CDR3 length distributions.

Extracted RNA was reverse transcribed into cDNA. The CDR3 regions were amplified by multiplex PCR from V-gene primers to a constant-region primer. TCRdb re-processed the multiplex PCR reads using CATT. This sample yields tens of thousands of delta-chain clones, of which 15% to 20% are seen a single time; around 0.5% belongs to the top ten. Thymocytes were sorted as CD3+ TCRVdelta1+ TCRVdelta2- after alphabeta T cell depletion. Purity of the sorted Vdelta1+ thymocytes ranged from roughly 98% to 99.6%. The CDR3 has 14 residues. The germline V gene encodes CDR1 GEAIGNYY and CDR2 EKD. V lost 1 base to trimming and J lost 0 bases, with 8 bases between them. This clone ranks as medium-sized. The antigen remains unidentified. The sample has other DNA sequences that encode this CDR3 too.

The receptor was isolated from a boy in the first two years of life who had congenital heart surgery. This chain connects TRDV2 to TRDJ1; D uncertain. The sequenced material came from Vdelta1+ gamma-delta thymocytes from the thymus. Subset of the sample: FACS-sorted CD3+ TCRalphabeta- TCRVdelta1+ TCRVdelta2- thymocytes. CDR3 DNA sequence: TGTGCCTGTGACACGCGATCGTACACCGATAAACTCATCTTT. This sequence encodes CACDTRSYTDKLIF.